This TCR beta chain was profiled in a study of shared clonotypes between healthy human individuals. Study results and caveats: Memory subsets generally showed smaller estimated richness than naive subsets did.

Notes on this clone: Its antigen is not known.

V was pared by 6 bases and J by 6 bases, with 10 bases between. In germline, CDR1 is KGHSH, CDR2 LQKENI. CDR3 size: 12 residues. Here immunoSEQ multiplex PCR was the method, and the copy in TCRdb shows in-frame clones only, minus some. The table lists approximately 2.1 million clones, approximately 95% of them singletons. The clonotype was recovered from a man younger than 30 in good health. Some clones in this sample may be carry-over from other donors' samples. Sample: naive CD4+ T cells from PBMCs. Subset meaning: CD45RA+ positively selected. J is TRBJ2-3 and V is TRBV18; D gene ambiguous. CDR3 amino acids: CASSPVMDTQYF. The CDR3 DNA is TGTGCCAGCTCGCCAGTGATGGATACGCAGTATTTT.